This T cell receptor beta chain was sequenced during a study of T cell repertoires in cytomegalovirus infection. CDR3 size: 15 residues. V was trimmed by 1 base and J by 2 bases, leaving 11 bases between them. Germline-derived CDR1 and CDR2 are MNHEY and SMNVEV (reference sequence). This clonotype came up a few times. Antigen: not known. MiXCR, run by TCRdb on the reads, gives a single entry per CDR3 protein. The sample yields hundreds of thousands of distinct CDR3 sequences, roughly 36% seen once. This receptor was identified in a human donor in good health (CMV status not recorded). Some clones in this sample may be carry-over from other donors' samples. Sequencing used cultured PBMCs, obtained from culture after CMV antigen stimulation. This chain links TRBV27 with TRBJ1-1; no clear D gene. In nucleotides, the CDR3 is TGTGCCAGCAGTTTATACCGGGGTCGCAACACTGAAGCTTTCTTT. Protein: CASSLYRGRNTEAFF.